The next 26 T cell receptor beta chains were all read from a single sample in a study of OX40 agonist ivuxolimab in advanced cancers. Assay: immunoSEQ multiplex PCR; the TCRdb copy retains only in-frame clones and omits some. The sample gives approximately 70,000 clones, about nine tenths of which show up once; 0.45% to 0.6% is in the top ten. The sample in question was CD4+ or CD8+ T cells sorted from blood, obtained in a trial of the OX40 agonist ivuxolimab. These TCRs come from an adult with an advanced solid tumor such as melanoma, head and neck, liver or kidney cancer.

This sequence joins TRBV10-2 and TRBJ1-2; no clear D. The germline V gene has CDR1 WSHSY and CDR2 SAAADI. V was clipped by 6 bases and J by 3 bases, with 11 bases between them. The CDR3 consists of 13 residues. CDR3: CASRMTGHYGYTF. The DNA of the CDR3 is TGCGCCAGCAGGATGACGGGTCACTATGGCTACACCTTC.

V gene TRBV7-6 combines with J gene TRBJ2-1; 9 positions match TRBD2. Unmatched junction bases numbered 9, after V lost 5 bases and J lost 7 bases. From germline, CDR1 is SGHVS and CDR2 FNYEAQ. The CDR3 totals 15 residues. The CDR3 sequence: CASSPRAGGFNEQFF. The CDR3 nucleotides are TGTGCCAGCAGCCCCCGGGCGGGGGGGTTTAATGAGCAGTTCTTC. Full variable domain (outside the CDR3, taken from reference TRBV7-6 and TRBJ2-1): GAGVSQSPRYKVTKRGQDVALRCDPISGHVSLYWYRQALGQGPEFLTYFNYEAQQDKSGLPNDRFSAERPEGSISTLTIQRTEQRDSAMYRCASSPRAGGFNEQFFGPGTRLTVL.

J is TRBJ1-5 and V is TRBV4-1; D gene uncertain. Trimming removed 1 base at V and 0 bases at J, with 16 bases between. The CDR3 spans 18 residues. Germline assignment: CDR1 MGHRA and CDR2 YSYEKL. CDR3 in DNA: TGCGCCAGCAGCCAAGGCCCCGGATTATTTTATAGCAATCAGCCCCAGCATTTT. Residues: CASSQGPGLFYSNQPQHF.

This clone has a handful of counts. The CDR3 reads CAWSGGDQPQHF. As DNA, the CDR3 is TGTGCCTGGAGTGGAGGGGATCAGCCCCAGCATTTT. The V gene is TRBV30, the J gene TRBJ1-5; perhaps TRBD1 as D (5 bases). V lost 1 base and J lost 5, with 6 bases in between. Germline V gene data show CDR1 as GTSNPN and CDR2 as SVGIG (reference sequence). The length of the CDR3 is 12 residues.

The rearrangement links TRBV5-1 to TRBJ1-4, with 8 bases fitting TRBD1. CDR1 is SGHRS and CDR2 is YFSETQ in the germline V gene. V shed 4 bases and J 8 bases; nucleotides not matched to a gene: 7. CDR3 size: 14 residues. In DNA, the CDR3 is TGCGCCAGCAGCGAGCAGGGGGCAGACGAAAAACTGTTTTTT. Residues: CASSEQGADEKLFF.

This clone showed up just once. This rearrangement joins TRBV2 to TRBJ2-1, with D tentatively TRBD2 (6 bases). V lost 6 bases, J lost 4 bases, and 13 bases lay in between. This CDR3 spans 14 amino acids. Per the germline V gene, CDR1 is SNHLY and CDR2 is FYNNEI. The CDR3 coding sequence is TGTGCCAGCAGCCCGAGGCGGGATTACAATGAGCAGTTCTTC. It encodes CASSPRRDYNEQFF. The full variable domain, in which reference TRBV2 and TRBJ2-1 provide the parts outside the CDR3, is EPEVTQTPSHQVTQMGQEVILRCVPISNHLYFYWYRQILGQKVEFLVSFYNNEISEKSEIFDDQFSVERPDGSNFTLKIRSTKLEDSAMYFCASSPRRDYNEQFFGPGTRLTVL.

CDR3 residues: CASRQLISYEQYF. CDR3 nucleotides: TGTGCCAGCAGGCAGCTAATCTCCTACGAGCAGTACTTC. The genes are TRBV2 and TRBJ2-7; D call uncertain. This CDR3 is 13 amino acids long. Trimming stripped 6 bases from V and 0 bases from J, with 9 bases between. From germline, CDR1 is SNHLY and CDR2 FYNNEI.

The chain uses TRBV7-3 and TRBJ2-1; D gene unclear. Trimming shortened V by 2 bases and J by 3 bases, and 11 bases separated the two germline ends. This CDR3 comprises 15 residues. Germline CDR1 is SGHTA and CDR2 is FQGTGA. CDR3 amino acids: CASSLGSPLYNEQFF. Written as DNA, the CDR3 is TGTGCCAGCAGCTTAGGTTCGCCCCTCTACAATGAGCAGTTCTTC.

The CDR3 loop reads CASSLALGQSGGYTF. The DNA for the CDR3 is TGTGCCAGCAGTTTAGCTCTGGGACAGTCTGGGGGCTACACCTTC. The chain employs TRBV28 and TRBJ1-2, with 7 positions matching TRBD1. The CDR3 contains 15 residues. Per germline, CDR1 MDHEN and CDR2 SYDVKM. V lost 2 bases to trimming and J lost 8 bases; unmatched junction nucleotides: 11.

The chain couples TRBV5-1 to TRBJ1-2, with D perhaps TRBD1 (6 bases). This CDR3 is 13 amino acids long. Trimming took off 6 bases at V and 2 bases at J, with 11 bases between the two ends. CDR1 and CDR2 (germline): SGHRS, YFSETQ. CDR3 sequence: CASNGGGNYGYTF. The CDR3 DNA sequence: TGCGCCAGCAACGGGGGCGGCAACTATGGCTACACCTTC.

The V call is TRBV14, the J call TRBJ1-2; D is possibly TRBD1 (6 bases). Germline V gene sequence: CDR1 SGHDN, CDR2 FVKESK. The CDR3 spans 17 residues. Trimming cost V 5 bases and J 3 bases, with 22 bases left between them. The CDR3 bases are TGTGCCAGCAGCGGCCGGGACAACGAGGGCAGAGACTATGGCTACACCTTC. This translates into CASSGRDNEGRDYGYTF.

In DNA, the CDR3 is TGCGCCAGCAGCTTTCAGGGCGGCTACGAGCAGTACTTC. It codes for CASSFQGGYEQYF. This chain connects TRBV5-1 to TRBJ2-7; D is possibly TRBD1 (5 bases). V was pared by 2 bases and J by 3 bases, with 9 bases between. The CDR3 runs 13 residues. The V gene's germline CDR1 is SGHRS and CDR2 YFSETQ. The entire variable domain, with the rest obtained from reference TRBV5-1 and TRBJ2-7, is as follows: KAGVTQTPRYLIKTRGQQVTLSCSPISGHRSVSWYQQTPGQGLQFLFEYFSETQRNKGNFPGRFSGRQFSNSRSEMNVSTLELGDSALYLCASSFQGGYEQYFGPGTRLTVT.

CDR3 DNA sequence: TGCGCCACCCAGCGTGATATGAACACTGAAGCTTTCTTT. Translated: CATQRDMNTEAFF. This sequence joins TRBV4-1 and TRBJ1-1; D is undetermined. From germline, CDR1 is MGHRA and CDR2 YSYEKL. The CDR3 has 13 amino acids. The ends were cut back, 10 bases at V and 0 bases at J, with 12 bases in the middle.

CDR3 region: CASSPLAGGNGNEQFF. The CDR3 bases are TGTGCCAGCAGCCCTCTAGCGGGGGGTAACGGCAATGAGCAGTTCTTC. The rearrangement uses TRBV14 and TRBJ2-1; 11 bases fit TRBD2. Looked up from germline, CDR1 is SGHDN and CDR2 is FVKESK. The CDR3 runs to 16 residues. V gave up 4 bases and J gave up 6 bases; unmatched junction bases: 8.

V is TRBV29-1 and J is TRBJ2-5; D not resolved. Germline V CDR1 and CDR2: SQVTM, ANQGSEA. The CDR3 covers 12 residues. V was cut by 5 bases and J by 2 bases, with 9 bases left in between. The CDR3 region has the DNA TGCAGCGTTAAACTCAGTCAAGAGACCCAGTACTTC. Its protein is CSVKLSQETQYF.

The chain uses TRBV5-1 and TRBJ2-6; D ambiguous. The V gene lost 4 bases and the J gene lost 1 base, with 6 bases spanning the gap. Germline CDR1 reads SGHRS; CDR2 reads YFSETQ. There are 14 residues in the CDR3. The CDR3 reads CASSAESGANVLTF. The CDR3 DNA is TGCGCCAGCAGCGCTGAATCTGGGGCCAACGTCCTGACTTTC.

The rearrangement links TRBV28 to TRBJ2-1, with 12 bases matching TRBD2. The CDR3 runs 17 residues. With V trimmed by 3 bases and J by 9 bases, 12 bases remained unmatched. In germline, CDR1 is MDHEN, CDR2 SYDVKM. The CDR3 sequence: CASSLGLGLAGGAEQFF. The CDR3 DNA sequence: TGTGCCAGCAGTTTGGGCTTGGGCCTAGCGGGGGGGGCTGAGCAGTTCTTC.

The rearrangement uses TRBV27 and TRBJ1-6; D uncertain. The CDR3 is 16 residues long. V was pared by 6 bases and J by 9 bases, with 21 bases between. Germline CDR1 reads MNHEY; CDR2 reads SMNVEV (reference sequence). CDR3 in DNA: TGTGCCAGCAGCCGATCCGGACCCCTGGGAGGTTCACCCCTCCACTTT. Its protein is CASSRSGPLGGSPLHF.

This chain joins TRBV30 and TRBJ2-5; D call uncertain. Trimming took off 0 bases at V and 7 bases at J, with 15 bases between the two ends. CDR1 and CDR2 from the germline V gene are GTSNPN and SVGIG (reference sequence). The CDR3 has 14 amino acids. The CDR3 nucleotides are TGTGCCTGGAGTGTAGGCTTCGGTGATGGGACCCAGTACTTC. Amino acids: CAWSVGFGDGTQYF.

The chain links TRBV5-1 to TRBJ2-5; TRBD2 agrees at 7 bases. The CDR3 contains 17 residues. The germline gives CDR1 SGHRS, CDR2 YFSETQ. The V segment lost 4 bases and the J segment 5 bases; nucleotides outside the gene matches: 17. The CDR3 region has the DNA TGCGCCAGCAGCCGAAGGGTAGGGGAGGGCCCTGGGGAGACCCAGTACTTC. Translated: CASSRRVGEGPGETQYF. Complete variable domain (other parts from reference TRBV5-1 and TRBJ2-5): KAGVTQTPRYLIKTRGQQVTLSCSPISGHRSVSWYQQTPGQGLQFLFEYFSETQRNKGNFPGRFSGRQFSNSRSEMNVSTLELGDSALYLCASSRRVGEGPGETQYFGPGTRLLVL.

The gene calls are TRBV2 and TRBJ2-5; unclear D gene. Trimming cost V 2 bases and J 0 bases, with 7 bases left between them. Germline V CDR1 and CDR2: SNHLY, FYNNEI. The CDR3 runs 14 residues. DNA of the CDR3: TGTGCCAGCAGTGAACAGCAGTACCAAGAGACCCAGTACTTC. It specifies CASSEQQYQETQYF.

The rearrangement uses TRBV20-1 and TRBJ1-1, with TRBD1 identical over 10 bases. The CDR3 sequence is 11 residues long. Germline CDR1 reads DFQATT; CDR2 reads SNEGSKA (reference sequence). V was clipped by 4 bases and J by 10 bases; unmatched bases: 3. In DNA form, the CDR3 reads TGCAGTGCTACCCGGACAGGGGGAGCTTTCTTT. Translation: CSATRTGGAFF.

V and J are TRBV2 and TRBJ2-5; D remains ambiguous. The CDR3 runs to 13 residues. V was pared by 4 bases and J by 4 bases, with 10 bases between. Germline V gene data show CDR1 as SNHLY and CDR2 as FYNNEI. For the CDR3, the DNA is TGTGCCAGCAGTGTGGAAGGTTCAGAGACCCAGTACTTC. It yields the protein CASSVEGSETQYF.

This clone was recorded only once. The chain combines TRBV19 with TRBJ1-2, with 7 bases fitting TRBD1. After removal of 11 bases from V and 5 bases from J, the junction contained 17 bases not matched to a gene. This CDR3 contains 15 residues. Germline V CDR1 and CDR2: LNHDA, SQIVND (reference sequence). The CDR3 spells CAHSGGVPRPYGYTF. The CDR3 DNA is TGTGCCCATTCAGGGGGGGTCCCACGACCTTATGGCTACACCTTC.

V is TRBV19 and J is TRBJ1-1; 8 bases line up with TRBD1. Per the germline V gene, CDR1 is LNHDA and CDR2 is SQIVND (reference sequence). V lost 4 bases to trimming and J lost 7 bases; unmatched junction nucleotides: 11. The CDR3 extends over 15 amino acids. CDR3 protein: CASSSLQGAKGEAFF. CDR3 nucleotides: TGTGCCAGTAGTAGTTTGCAGGGGGCGAAAGGTGAAGCTTTCTTT.

This rearrangement joins TRBV2 to TRBJ2-1, with D possibly being TRBD1 or TRBD2 (5 bases each). CDR1 is SNHLY and CDR2 is FYNNEI in the germline V gene. Trimming removed 6 bases at V and 8 bases at J, with 17 bases between. This CDR3 region has 14 residues. The CDR3, as DNA: TGTGCCAGCAGCAGAAACGAGGGGATCGATGAGCAGTTCTTC. This gives the protein CASSRNEGIDEQFF.